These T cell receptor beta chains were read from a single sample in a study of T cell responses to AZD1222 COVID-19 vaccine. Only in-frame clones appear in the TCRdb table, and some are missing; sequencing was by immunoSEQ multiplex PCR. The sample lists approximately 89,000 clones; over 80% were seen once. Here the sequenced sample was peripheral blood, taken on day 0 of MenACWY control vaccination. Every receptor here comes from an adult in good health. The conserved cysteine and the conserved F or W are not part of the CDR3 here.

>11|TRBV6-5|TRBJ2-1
ASSYSSSREQF
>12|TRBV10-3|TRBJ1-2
AISEAGQGYGYT
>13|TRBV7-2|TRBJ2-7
ASSRTSGSSYEQY
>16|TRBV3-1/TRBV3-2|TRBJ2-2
ASSQPGLAEPNTGELF
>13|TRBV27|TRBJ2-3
ASSAGTTVIDTQY
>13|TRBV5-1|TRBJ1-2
ASSLLSGQGDGYT
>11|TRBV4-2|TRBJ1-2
ASSQGIRDGYT
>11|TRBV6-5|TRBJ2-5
ASSYNSLETQY
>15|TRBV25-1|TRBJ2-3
ASSPRLAGGITDTQY
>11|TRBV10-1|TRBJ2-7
ASSEDRDDEQY